This T cell receptor (beta chain) was found in a study of shared clonotypes between healthy human individuals. Looking at the study overall: Per-donor plates numbered three CD4 naive, three CD4 memory, two CD8 naive and one CD8 memory.

The method was immunoSEQ multiplex PCR; TCRdb's version includes in-frame clones alone and lacks a portion of them. The sample lists some 2,500,000 clones; 93% were seen once. V was clipped by 8 bases and J by 5 bases; unmatched bases: 11. Per the germline V gene, CDR1 is MDHEN and CDR2 is SYDVKM. This CDR3 region has 14 residues. Sequencing was performed on naive CD4+ T cells from PBMCs. Subset meaning: CD45RA+ positively selected. The TCR originated in a man younger than 35 in good health. Some clones in this sample may be carry-over from other donors' samples. This chain links TRBV28 with TRBJ2-7; TRBD1 aligns across 8 bases. The CDR3 nucleotides are TGTGCCAGCGCCGGACAGGGCCCTCGACACGAGCAGTACTTC. This codes for CASAGQGPRHEQYF.